This is a list of T cell receptor beta chains from one sample in a study of cytomegalovirus exposure and HLA in healthy donors. Sequencing used immunoSEQ multiplex PCR; TCRdb keeps in-frame clones, though not all of them. The sample records about 120,000 clones, 60% to 85% being singletons. The sample was PBMCs. All receptors derive from a female donor in good health and CMV-seronegative. Each CDR3 is given with its conserved first and last residue. Fields, in order: J gene, V gene, D gene, clone size, CDR3 DNA, CDR3 protein. The D gene is left open where the match is weak. Expanded clones are given a class, and other clones once, few, many or no size at all.

>TRBJ1-1|TRBV5-5|TRBD1|.
TGTGCCAGCAGCTGGACCCGGACAGGGGGGAACACTGAAGCTTTCTTT
CASSWTRTGGNTEAFF
>TRBJ1-1|TRBV29-1|.|once
TGCAGCGCCACAACGACGGGCACTGAAGCTTTCTTT
CSATTTGTEAFF
>TRBJ1-1|TRBV6-4|TRBD1|.
TGTGCCAGCAGTGAGGGGACAGGGAGCACTGAAGCTTTCTTT
CASSEGTGSTEAFF
>TRBJ1-3|TRBV9|.|.
TGTGCCAGCAGCGCCTTCGGTAACACCATATATTTT
CASSAFGNTIYF
>TRBJ1-6|TRBV19|TRBD1|.
TGTGCCAGTAGTATCGACAGGGGAGGAAATTCACCCCTCCACTTT
CASSIDRGGNSPLHF
>TRBJ2-3|TRBV19|TRBD2|.
TGTGCCAGTGGGAGGGCATCTAGCACAGATACGCAGTATTTT
CASGRASSTDTQYF
>TRBJ2-3|TRBV4-3|.|once
TGCGCCAGCAGCCAAGCTTTCTCTAGCACAGATACGCAGTATTTT
CASSQAFSSTDTQYF
>TRBJ1-2|TRBV4-3|.|.
TGCGCCAGCACAAGAGGGAGAAGTAACTATGGCTACACCTTC
CASTRGRSNYGYTF
>TRBJ1-1|TRBV4-3|.|.
TGCGCCAGCAGCCAAGATCCAGGGTCGGGCACTGAAGCTTTCTTT
CASSQDPGSGTEAFF
>TRBJ2-5|TRBV2|.|.
TGTGCCAGCAGTGATGGGAGTTTGACCCAAGAGACCCAGTACTTC
CASSDGSLTQETQYF
>TRBJ2-7|TRBV9|.|.
TGTGCCAGCAGCTCCTCGAGGGGGGGGACCGGAACCTACGAGCAGTACTTC
CASSSSRGGTGTYEQYF
>TRBJ1-3|TRBV6-5|.|.
TGTGCCAGCAGTCCAACAGGGAAGAGGGGAAACACCATATATTTT
CASSPTGKRGNTIYF
>TRBJ1-2|TRBV7-9|TRBD1|.
TGTGCCAGCAGCTTAGGGGACAGTTCCCCCGGTGGCTACACCTTC
CASSLGDSSPGGYTF
>TRBJ1-2|TRBV5-4|TRBD1|.
TGTGCCAGCCTAAAGACAGGGAACAATGGCTACACCTTC
CASLKTGNNGYTF
>TRBJ1-1|TRBV2|.|.
TGTGCCAGCAGTGATGGCGGGAACACTGAAGCTTTCTTT
CASSDGGNTEAFF
>TRBJ2-7|TRBV6-1|TRBD2|.
TGTGCCAGCAGTGAGGCTAGCGGGGGCGGGATGGAGCAGTACTTC
CASSEASGGGMEQYF
>TRBJ2-1|TRBV10-2|.|.
TGCGCCAGCAGTGTGGGGGGATCCTACAATGAGCAGTTCTTC
CASSVGGSYNEQFF
>TRBJ1-1|TRBV9|TRBD1|once
TGTGCCAGCAGCCTCGGGACAGAAAACACTGAAGCTTTCTTT
CASSLGTENTEAFF
>TRBJ2-1|TRBV4-1|.|.
TGCGCCAGCAGCCTAGCTGCGGACCCCCAGCGGGAGCAGTTCTTC
CASSLAADPQREQFF
>TRBJ2-5|TRBV9|TRBD2|.
TGTGCCAGCAGCGTTGGAGCGGGGGGGCGGGGAGAGACCCAGTACTTC
CASSVGAGGRGETQYF
>TRBJ2-5|TRBV5-1|TRBD1|.
TGCGCCAGCAGCCTTCTGGGATCACAGGGGCAAGAGACCCAGTACTTC
CASSLLGSQGQETQYF
>TRBJ1-1|TRBV5-6|TRBD1|few
TGTGCCAGCAGCTTGGCCGGACAGGGGGCTGAAGCTTTCTTT
CASSLAGQGAEAFF
>TRBJ2-7|TRBV18|TRBD1|.
TGTGCCAGCTCACCAGGGACAGGCCCTTACGAGCAGTACTTC
CASSPGTGPYEQYF
>TRBJ1-1|TRBV14|.|.
TGTGCCAGCACCCCAAGTGGCGGGGGTAGGTATTCTGAAGCTTTCTTT
CASTPSGGGRYSEAFF
>TRBJ1-1|TRBV10-2|TRBD1|.
TGCGCCAGCAGTGAGACAGGGGCGAATCGAGCTTTCTTT
CASSETGANRAFF
>TRBJ1-2|TRBV9|TRBD1|.
TGTGCCAGCAGCGTAAGGGACAGGGATCATGGCTACACCTTC
CASSVRDRDHGYTF
>TRBJ1-2|TRBV2|.|few
TGTGCCAGCAGAAGCGGATACACCTTC
CASRSGYTF
>TRBJ1-4|TRBV7-2|TRBD1|once
TGTGCCAGCAGCGCAGGGACAGGGTGGGGGGAAAAACTGTTTTTT
CASSAGTGWGEKLFF
>TRBJ2-1|TRBV14|TRBD2|.
TGTGCCAGCAGCCCGCGGCAAGCGGGGCCCAACAATGAGCAGTTCTTC
CASSPRQAGPNNEQFF
>TRBJ2-3|TRBV11-2|TRBD2|.
TGTGCCAGCAGCCCAAGGACTAGCGGGGGGGCGGGAGATACGCAGTATTTT
CASSPRTSGGAGDTQYF
>TRBJ2-7|TRBV19|TRBD1|.
TGTGCCAGTAGTATCTTTTCGGGACAGTTCTACGAGCAGTACTTC
CASSIFSGQFYEQYF
>TRBJ2-3|TRBV7-9|.|.
TGTGCCAGCAGCTCTGACTGGTTAAGCACAGATACGCAGTATTTT
CASSSDWLSTDTQYF
>TRBJ2-4|TRBV11-2|.|.
TGTGCCAGCAGCTCCAGGCTAGCCAAAAACATTCAGTACTTC
CASSSRLAKNIQYF
>TRBJ1-1|TRBV11-2|.|.
TGTGCCAGCAGTTTGCGATCGGGGGAAAGGAACACTGAAGCTTTCTTT
CASSLRSGERNTEAFF
>TRBJ1-1|TRBV4-3|.|.
TGCGCCAGCAGCCAAGAGTTGGAGACAGGGAACACTGAAGCTTTCTTT
CASSQELETGNTEAFF
>TRBJ2-7|TRBV9|TRBD2|.
TGTGCCAGCAGCGTTGGCGCGGGGGGTCGTCTGTACTTC
CASSVGAGGRLYF
>TRBJ2-3|TRBV6-4|.|.
TGTGCCAGCAGTGTTAGCCCGGTTGGAGGCACAGATACGCAGTATTTT
CASSVSPVGGTDTQYF
>TRBJ2-7|TRBV5-5|TRBD2|.
TGTGCCAGCAGCTTGGATACGGGACTATCTGTCGAGCAGTACTTC
CASSLDTGLSVEQYF
>TRBJ2-2|TRBV5-1|TRBD2|.
TGCGCCAGCAGCGACCAACTAGCGGGGGGGCCGGCCGGGGAGCTGTTTTTT
CASSDQLAGGPAGELFF
>TRBJ2-5|TRBV29-1|.|.
TGCAGCGTTTTAGCCATCGGCGTAGGCCACCAAGAGACCCAGTACTTC
CSVLAIGVGHQETQYF
>TRBJ2-7|TRBV4-3|.|once
TGCGCCAGCAGCCAAGATAGCGGCTACGAGCAGTACTTC
CASSQDSGYEQYF
>TRBJ2-7|TRBV18|.|.
TGTGCCAGCTCACCGGGGGGGGCTCGCTCCTACGAGCAGTACTTC
CASSPGGARSYEQYF
>TRBJ2-1|TRBV9|TRBD2|.
TGTGCCAGCAGCGTCGCTCCTAGCGGGGGGAGCTCCTACAATGAGCAGTTCTTC
CASSVAPSGGSSYNEQFF
>TRBJ2-3|TRBV25-1|.|.
TGTGCCAGCAGTGGGATTGGACACGCAACAGATACGCAGTATTTT
CASSGIGHATDTQYF
>TRBJ1-1|TRBV5-6|.|few
TGTGCCAGCAGCCTCGACAGTTTTGAAGCTTTCTTT
CASSLDSFEAFF
>TRBJ1-1|TRBV7-2|.|.
TGTGCCAGCAGCCTTCGAGAGGTGGCTGAAGCTTTCTTT
CASSLREVAEAFF
>TRBJ2-2|TRBV5-1|.|.
TGCGCCAGCAGCTTTACCGGGGGGAACACCGGGGAGCTGTTTTTT
CASSFTGGNTGELFF
>TRBJ2-7|TRBV10-1|.|.
TGCGCCAGCAGGGACACCTACGAGCAGTACTTC
CASRDTYEQYF
>TRBJ1-6|TRBV19|.|few
TGTGCCAGTAGCCAAGAACAGGGCCTTGGGGATTCACCCCTCCACTTT
CASSQEQGLGDSPLHF
>TRBJ2-7|TRBV10-2|TRBD2|.
TGCGCCAGCAGTGGACTAGCGGGCGGATACGAGCAGTACTTC
CASSGLAGGYEQYF
>TRBJ2-5|TRBV12-5|TRBD1|few
TGTGCTAGTGGTCCCTGGGACAGGCCATTGGAGACCCAGTACTTC
CASGPWDRPLETQYF
>TRBJ1-2|TRBV6-1|TRBD1|.
TGTGCCAGCAGGGACAGGGGTAGAGATGGCTACACCTTC
CASRDRGRDGYTF
>TRBJ2-7|TRBV30|TRBD1|.
TGTGCCTGGAGTTCGGGACAGGGTGGTTACGAGCAGTACTTC
CAWSSGQGGYEQYF
>TRBJ2-6|TRBV2|.|few
TGTGCCAGCAGAGCCGCAACAGGGACTGGGGCCAACGTCCTGACTTTC
CASRAATGTGANVLTF
>TRBJ1-3|TRBV9|TRBD1|.
TGTGCCAGCAGCGCATCCCCGGGACAGGACTCTGGAAACACCATATATTTT
CASSASPGQDSGNTIYF